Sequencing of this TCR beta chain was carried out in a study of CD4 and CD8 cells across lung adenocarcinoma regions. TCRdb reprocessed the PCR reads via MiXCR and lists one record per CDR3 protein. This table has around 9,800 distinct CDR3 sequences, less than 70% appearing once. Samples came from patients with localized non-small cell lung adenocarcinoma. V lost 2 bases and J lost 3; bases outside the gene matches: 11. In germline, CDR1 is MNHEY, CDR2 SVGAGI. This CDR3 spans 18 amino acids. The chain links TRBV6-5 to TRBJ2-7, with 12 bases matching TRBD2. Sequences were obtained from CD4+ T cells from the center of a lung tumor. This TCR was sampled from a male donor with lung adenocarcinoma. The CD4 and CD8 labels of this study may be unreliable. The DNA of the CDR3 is TGTGCCAGCAGTTACAAAACATGGACTAGCGGGACCGTCTACGAGCAGTACTTC. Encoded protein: CASSYKTWTSGTVYEQYF.